The subject of this entry is one TCR beta chain. The target antigen is unknown. Germline loops: CDR1 ENHRY, CDR2 SYGVKD. Trimming took 2 bases from V and 6 from J; bases not matched to a gene: 9. This CDR3 comprises 15 residues. This sample was taken from a study of graft-versus-host responses after intestinal transplantation. Sequenced by immunoSEQ multiplex PCR; TCRdb stores in-frame clones only, minus some. The data contain fewer than 25,000 clones, approximately 83% of them singletons. Study conclusions and caveats: High graft-versus-host to host-versus-graft clonal ratios were found in allografts of patients who had graft-donor T cell macrochimerism.

Sequences were derived from PBMCs, sampled more than 450 days after intestinal transplant. This chain links TRBV10-3 with TRBJ1-1; 7 bases align to TRBD1. This TCR was recovered from a human patient who received an intestinal transplant, so some T cells may come from the graft donor. CDR3 bases: TGTGCCATCAGTGAGAGTTTAACAGGGGCGGCTGAAGCTTTCTTT. Protein sequence: CAISESLTGAAEAFF.